What follows is one TCR beta chain and its context. The antigen remains unidentified. These data originate in a study of blood T cells in healthy people across ages. With a J-beta primer mix and a sample-barcoded 5' primer, a second PCR ran roughly 6 to 12 cycles. TCRdb independently ran MiXCR on the 5' RACE reads; one entry per CDR3 protein. The sample shows hundreds of thousands of distinct CDR3 sequences, approximately 67% of them seen only once. The germline V gene encodes CDR1 MGHDK and CDR2 SYGVNS. The CDR3 runs 15 residues. Study observations and caveats: Per million T cells, TCR beta diversity dropped about linearly as age rose.

The rearrangement links TRBV25-1 to TRBJ2-4; no definite D call. The tail of the sequence fits TRBJ2-7 better, so the J call may be wrong. This receptor was obtained from a young man in good health. Sequencing input: blood. The CDR3 nucleotides read TGTGCCAGCAGTGAATATTGGCACGGAACCTACGAGCAGTACTTC. Its translation is CASSEYWHGTYEQYF.